The entry that follows covers one TCR beta chain sequence. Its specificity is unknown. Single viable CD3+CD4+CD8-CD45RO+ cells were sorted as the memory CD4+ T cells. This sample was included in a study of memory CD4+ T cells and cytomegalovirus serostatus. Germline-derived CDR1 and CDR2 are SGHRS and YFSETQ. This CDR3 is 15 amino acids long. Trimming removed 7 bases at V and 2 bases at J, with 17 bases between. Broader study findings: Of 150 to 200 reported CMV TCRbeta sequences, around 63 were found in memory CD4+ repertoires.

Only in-frame clones appear in the TCRdb table, and some are missing; sequencing was by immunoSEQ multiplex PCR. The top ten clones hold around 3.6% of a sample with some 95,000 clones, about 80% of them seen once. V gene TRBV5-1 combines with J gene TRBJ2-3, with D unclear. This receptor was taken from an adult in good health and CMV-seropositive. Sequencing input: memory CD4+ T cells from blood. This chain's CDR3 is CASSPRRYDTDTQYF. The CDR3 coding sequence is TGCGCCAGCTCGCCTCGACGGTACGACACAGATACGCAGTATTTT.